The 32 T cell receptor beta chains below were found in one sample sequenced in a study of shared T cell receptors in the human thymus. Here immunoSEQ multiplex PCR was the method, and the copy in TCRdb shows in-frame clones only, minus some. Here the sample spans 700,000 or so clones, roughly 88% being singletons. This sample also appeared in a second study, on human thymus T cells.

Sequencing was carried out using thymocytes. These receptors were obtained from a girl under two years old with a congenital heart defect.

The chain combines TRBV19 with TRBJ1-5, with 9 bases aligning to TRBD1. Germline lookup yields CDR1 LNHDA and CDR2 SQIVND (reference sequence). Trimming took 4 bases from V and 4 from J; bases not matched to a gene: 14. The CDR3 has 18 amino acids. CDR3 nucleotide sequence: TGTGCCAGTAGTAATTCGGGGGGGGGACAGGGAGGGAATCAGCCCCAGCATTTT. As protein: CASSNSGGGQGGNQPQHF.

The chain couples TRBV5-6 to TRBJ2-1; 8 nucleotides line up with TRBD1. The CDR3 covers 17 residues. The junction had 11 bases not matched to a gene; V was cut back by 0 bases and J by 6 bases. Germline values: CDR1 SGHDT, CDR2 YYEEEE. In DNA form, the CDR3 reads TGTGCCAGCAGCTTGGAGGCCCTCGGACAGGGCGGCAATGAGCAGTTCTTC. Translated: CASSLEALGQGGNEQFF.

The rearrangement uses TRBV6-1 and TRBJ1-2, with 9 nucleotides matching TRBD1. V was clipped by 4 bases and J by 4 bases; unmatched bases: 13. Germline V gene sequence: CDR1 MNHNS, CDR2 SASEGT. The CDR3 consists of 17 residues. CDR3: CASSARSQPTGGYGYTF. The CDR3 DNA reads as TGTGCCAGCAGTGCACGAAGCCAACCGACAGGGGGCTATGGCTACACCTTC.

This sequence joins TRBV5-6 and TRBJ1-5; tentatively, D is TRBD1 (5 bases). The germline CDR1 and CDR2 sequences are SGHDT and YYEEEE. This CDR3 comprises 14 residues. The ends were cut back, 0 bases at V and 6 bases at J, with 10 bases in the middle. The DNA for the CDR3 is TGTGCCAGCAGCTTGGGACAGCTAACTCAGCCCCAGCATTTT. It specifies CASSLGQLTQPQHF.

This chain joins TRBV7-9 and TRBJ2-7; 9 bases map to TRBD1. Germline V gene sequence: CDR1 SEHNR, CDR2 FQNEAQ (reference sequence). J was trimmed by 3 bases and V by 7 bases; bases with no gene match: 19. CDR3 length: 18 amino acids. This CDR3 is CASILPPNGTGRNYEQYF. The CDR3 DNA follows: TGTGCCAGCATCCTGCCCCCCAACGGGACAGGGCGTAACTACGAGCAGTACTTC.

The genes are TRBV6-6 and TRBJ2-7, with a tentative D call TRBD1 (6 bases). The germline gives CDR1 MNHNY, CDR2 SVGAGI (reference sequence). V dropped 6 bases and J dropped 3 bases, with 18 bases sitting between them. This CDR3 contains 15 residues. CDR3 loop: CASSPPGGSHYEQYF. The CDR3 nucleotides are TGTGCCAGCAGCCCCCCTGGGGGCTCTCACTACGAGCAGTACTTC.

The chain uses TRBV19 and TRBJ1-6; unclear D gene. Germline V gene lookup returns CDR1 LNHDA and CDR2 SQIVND (reference sequence). The V and J ends lost 3 bases and 7 bases respectively, with 13 bases between them. This CDR3 is 15 amino acids long. The CDR3 DNA reads TGTGCCAGTAGTATCCGGAGCCGATACAATTCACCCCTCCACTTT. Translated: CASSIRSRYNSPLHF.

The DNA for the CDR3 is TGTGCCAGCAGCTCCAGGGGGCGTGAGGCCGACACTGAAGCTTTCTTT. It translates to CASSSRGREADTEAFF. V usage is TRBV7-9 and J usage is TRBJ1-1; 8 bases match TRBD1. Losses at the gene ends were 4 bases for V and 3 bases for J; bases not matched to a gene: 10. This CDR3 is 16 amino acids long. Germline CDR1 reads SEHNR; CDR2 reads FQNEAQ (reference sequence).

The rearrangement uses TRBV28 and TRBJ1-4; a possible D gene is TRBD1 (6 bases). The V gene lost 6 bases and the J gene lost 5 bases, with 13 bases spanning the gap. CDR1 MDHEN and CDR2 SYDVKM come from the germline V gene. The CDR3 loop spans 14 amino acids. The CDR3 region has the DNA TGTGCCAGCAGACTCAGGGGACGGAATGAAAAACTGTTTTTT. Protein product: CASRLRGRNEKLFF.

This clone occurred a few times. V gene TRBV28 combines with J gene TRBJ1-2; 8 nucleotides line up with TRBD1. CDR1 MDHEN and CDR2 SYDVKM come from the germline V gene. V dropped 6 bases and J dropped 3; count of bases not matched to a gene: 9. The CDR3 extends over 15 amino acids. The CDR3 sequence: CASSAGQGSYYGYTF. CDR3 nucleotides: TGTGCCAGCAGCGCCGGACAGGGAAGTTACTATGGCTACACCTTC.

This chain links TRBV15 with TRBJ2-7; 9 bases are a match to TRBD2. V dropped 3 bases and J dropped 3; count of bases not matched to a gene: 9. The germline CDR1 and CDR2 sequences are LNHNV and YYDKDF (reference sequence). The length of the CDR3 is 16 residues. CDR3 nucleotides: TGTGCCACCAGCAGGGAGATTCTAGCGGGGTACTACGAGCAGTACTTC. It translates to CATSREILAGYYEQYF.

V gene TRBV4-1 combines with J gene TRBJ1-4; D remains unclear. There are 16 residues in the CDR3. CDR1 and CDR2 (germline): MGHRA, YSYEKL. Trimming pared 1 base from V and 3 bases from J, leaving 12 bases between. The CDR3 bases are TGCGCCAGCAGCCAAGGAACCGGGAACTCTAATGAAAAACTGTTTTTT. It yields the protein CASSQGTGNSNEKLFF.

V usage is TRBV11-2 and J usage is TRBJ2-7; D gene uncertain. Looked up from germline, CDR1 is SGHAT and CDR2 is FQNNGV. V was cut by 1 base and J by 4 bases, with 8 bases left in between. This CDR3 is built from 13 residues. CDR3 sequence reads: CASSLVIRYEQYF. The CDR3 DNA reads TGTGCCAGCAGCTTAGTAATACGGTACGAGCAGTACTTC. Full variable domain (rest looked up from reference TRBV11-2 and TRBJ2-7): EAGVAQSPRYKIIEKRQSVAFWCNPISGHATLYWYQQILGQGPKLLIQFQNNGVVDDSQLPKDRFSAERLKGVDSTLKIQPAKLEDSAVYLCASSLVIRYEQYFGPGTRLTVT.

V is TRBV4-1 and J is TRBJ1-1; no reliable D call. Trimming took off 0 bases at V and 10 bases at J, with 21 bases between the two ends. The CDR3 totals 16 residues. Germline V gene lookup returns CDR1 MGHRA and CDR2 YSYEKL. For the CDR3, the DNA is TGCGCCAGCAGCCAAGACCTTACCCGGGGAACTCAGCGAGCTTTCTTT. It is translated as CASSQDLTRGTQRAFF.

The J gene is TRBJ1-4, the V gene TRBV6-5; D is ambiguous. Germline V CDR1 and CDR2: MNHEY, SVGAGI. Trimming cost V 2 bases and J 8 bases, with 12 bases left between them. The CDR3 has 14 amino acids. CDR3 sequence reads: CASSYHAMAEKLFF. The CDR3 DNA follows: TGTGCCAGCAGTTACCACGCCATGGCCGAAAAACTGTTTTTT.

This clone was counted once. The V and J genes are TRBV27 and TRBJ1-3; 7 bases are a match to TRBD1. Germline CDR1 and CDR2: MNHEY and SMNVEV (reference sequence). V dropped 4 bases and J dropped 4; count of bases not matched to a gene: 16. This CDR3 region has 18 residues. This chain's CDR3 is CASSSRSRTGRRGNTIYF. CDR3 nucleotide sequence: TGTGCCAGCAGTTCGAGAAGTCGGACAGGACGGCGGGGAAACACCATATATTTT.

The rearrangement uses TRBV6-6 and TRBJ2-1, with TRBD2 identical over 10 bases. Trimming took 10 bases from V and 3 from J; bases not matched to a gene: 6. This CDR3 has 14 amino acids. The germline gives CDR1 MNHNY, CDR2 SVGAGI (reference sequence). CDR3 sequence reads: CATRAGGYYNEQFF. As DNA, the CDR3 is TGTGCCACGCGAGCGGGGGGGTACTACAATGAGCAGTTCTTC.

The J gene is TRBJ2-1, the V gene TRBV19, with D possibly TRBD2 on 6 matching bases. Germline V gives CDR1 LNHDA, CDR2 SQIVND (reference sequence). The CDR3 covers 17 residues. V lost 2 bases to trimming and J lost 3 bases, with 17 bases between them. In nucleotides, the CDR3 is TGTGCCAGTAGTATATATCAACCGGGGGAGTTCTACAATGAGCAGTTCTTC. As protein: CASSIYQPGEFYNEQFF.

V and J are TRBV27 and TRBJ2-5; TRBD1 matches 8 bases. Germline assignment: CDR1 MNHEY and CDR2 SMNVEV (reference sequence). The ends lost 3 bases at V and 2 bases at J; junction bases unmatched: 2. The CDR3 consists of 14 residues. The CDR3 bases are TGTGCCAGCAGTTTCCGGGACAGGCAAGAGACCCAGTACTTC. Encoded protein: CASSFRDRQETQYF.

The chain's CDR3 is CATTTDDRGLDGYTF. CDR3 DNA: TGTGCCACCACCACCGACGACAGGGGGCTTGATGGCTACACCTTC. V is TRBV15 and J is TRBJ1-2; 10 nucleotides agree with TRBD1. CDR1 is LNHNV, CDR2 YYDKDF, per germline (reference sequence). The CDR3 is 15 amino acids. J was trimmed by 6 bases and V by 7 bases; bases with no gene match: 11.

The chain uses TRBV18 and TRBJ2-7, with 12 nucleotides matching TRBD2. Germline CDR1 KGHSH, CDR2 LQKENI. This CDR3 contains 16 residues. V lost 4 bases to trimming and J lost 0 bases; unmatched junction nucleotides: 4. The CDR3 reads CASSRLGLAGSYEQYF. CDR3 coding DNA: TGTGCCAGCTCACGACTGGGACTAGCGGGCTCCTACGAGCAGTACTTC.

The CDR3, as DNA: TGTGCCAGTAGTGATCCCCTACAGGGGGCCGGCACAGATACGCAGTATTTT. It specifies CASSDPLQGAGTDTQYF. V gene TRBV19 combines with J gene TRBJ2-3; 9 nucleotides line up with TRBD1. V lost 5 bases and J lost 1; bases outside the gene matches: 10. Germline V CDR1 and CDR2: LNHDA, SQIVND (reference sequence). The CDR3 is made up of 17 amino acids.

The V and J genes are TRBV28 and TRBJ1-2; 7 bases line up with TRBD1. This CDR3 is 12 amino acids long. Germline V gene data show CDR1 as MDHEN and CDR2 as SYDVKM. The CDR3 spells CADRDTNYGYTF. The CDR3 DNA follows: TGTGCAGACAGGGATACTAACTATGGCTACACCTTC.

The J gene is TRBJ1-2, the V gene TRBV7-8; 9 nucleotides align to TRBD1. The germline V gene encodes CDR1 SGHVS and CDR2 FQNEAQ. This CDR3 region has 19 residues. J was trimmed by 7 bases and V by 1 base; bases with no gene match: 19. The CDR3 DNA reads TGTGCCAGCAGCTTAGGCCCCCGGGACAGGGTGGAGATAAGGGGTGGCTACACCTTC. It translates to CASSLGPRDRVEIRGGYTF.

V gene TRBV2 combines with J gene TRBJ2-5; TRBD2 agrees at 7 bases. CDR1 and CDR2 (germline): SNHLY, FYNNEI. CDR3 length: 14 amino acids. Losses at the gene ends were 3 bases for V and 1 base for J; bases not matched to a gene: 2. The CDR3 spells CASSDGGGQETQYF. As DNA, the CDR3 is TGTGCCAGCAGTGATGGGGGGGGCCAAGAGACCCAGTACTTC. The full variable domain, in which reference TRBV2 and TRBJ2-5 provide the parts outside the CDR3, is EPEVTQTPSHQVTQMGQEVILRCVPISNHLYFYWYRQILGQKVEFLVSFYNNEISEKSEIFDDQFSVERPDGSNFTLKIRSTKLEDSAMYFCASSDGGGQETQYFGPGTRLLVL.

This clone turned up a few times. This chain links TRBV5-8 with TRBJ1-2; 10 bases agree with TRBD1. This CDR3 has 19 amino acids. The germline V gene encodes CDR1 SGHTS and CDR2 YDEGEE. V was clipped by 2 bases and J by 4 bases; unmatched bases: 17. CDR3 in amino acids: CASSLPHILGQGVSYGYTF. The CDR3 region has the DNA TGTGCCAGCAGCTTACCCCACATCCTCGGACAGGGGGTTTCCTATGGCTACACCTTC.

The rearrangement uses TRBV5-1 and TRBJ2-1, with 10 bases lining up with TRBD1. Unmatched junction bases numbered 5, after V lost 6 bases and J lost 8 bases. Germline CDR1 and CDR2: SGHRS and YFSETQ. The CDR3 runs 13 residues. This chain's CDR3 is CASTGDRGDEQFF. The CDR3 DNA follows: TGCGCCAGCACTGGGGACAGGGGCGATGAGCAGTTCTTC.

This rearrangement joins TRBV9 to TRBJ1-1, with 7 bases identical to TRBD1. The CDR3 totals 14 residues. V trimming: 0 bases; J trimming: 7 bases; junction bases outside the gene matches: 6. Germline CDR1 and CDR2: SGDLS and YYNGEE. The CDR3: CASSVAYHRGEAFF. The CDR3 DNA is TGTGCCAGCAGCGTAGCCTACCACAGGGGTGAAGCTTTCTTT.

In nucleotides, the CDR3 is TGTGCCAGCAGCTTCACTGTGGGACAGAATAATTCACCCCTCCACTTT. Protein sequence: CASSFTVGQNNSPLHF. The gene calls are TRBV11-2 and TRBJ1-6; the match to TRBD1 covers 7 bases. The length of the CDR3 is 16 residues. Germline assignment: CDR1 SGHAT and CDR2 FQNNGV. Trimming cost V 3 bases and J 5 bases; bases outside gene matches: 7. The full variable domain, with the rest looked up from reference TRBV11-2 and TRBJ1-6, is EAGVAQSPRYKIIEKRQSVAFWCNPISGHATLYWYQQILGQGPKLLIQFQNNGVVDDSQLPKDRFSAERLKGVDSTLKIQPAKLEDSAVYLCASSFTVGQNNSPLHFGNGTRLTVT.

This chain connects TRBV11-2 to TRBJ1-2, with D perhaps matching TRBD1 (6 bases). Germline V lookup: CDR1 SGHAT, CDR2 FQNNGV. This CDR3 region has 16 residues. Trimming left V 1 base short and J 0 bases short, with 12 bases between. The CDR3 sequence: CASSLVGQQSNYGYTF. CDR3 sequence (DNA): TGTGCCAGCAGCTTAGTGGGACAACAGTCTAACTATGGCTACACCTTC.

The chain is built from TRBV5-1 and TRBJ2-3; 13 bases are a match to TRBD2. The germline gives CDR1 SGHRS, CDR2 YFSETQ. V lost 5 bases to trimming and J lost 0 bases; unmatched junction nucleotides: 15. This CDR3 is 20 amino acids long. CDR3: CASRHNRLAGGSASTDTQYF. In nucleotides, the CDR3 is TGCGCCAGCAGACACAACCGACTAGCGGGGGGAAGTGCTAGCACAGATACGCAGTATTTT.

The V call is TRBV28, the J call TRBJ2-7; 10 nucleotides align to TRBD1. This CDR3 has 15 amino acids. Germline V lookup: CDR1 MDHEN, CDR2 SYDVKM. V gave up 6 bases and J gave up 2 bases; unmatched junction bases: 7. The CDR3 DNA sequence: TGTGCCAGCAGCTCCGGGACAGGGGCCACCTACGAGCAGTACTTC. It codes for CASSSGTGATYEQYF.